These T cell receptor beta chains were read from a single sample in a study of blood T cell repertoires in COVID-19. Assay used: immunoSEQ multiplex PCR; TCRdb lists only in-frame clones, some missing. The data show 200,000 to 300,000 clones, with 70% to 90% seen just once and roughly 5% held by the top ten. The sequenced sample consisted of peripheral blood. All receptors derive from a middle-aged man with COVID-19, enrolled during active disease. Each CDR3 is given with its conserved first and last residue. D genes are given only for firm matches. Clone sizes are given selectively: once, few, many, or a class where the clone is expanded.

NA	NA	TRBV2	TRBJ2-1	CASSDRGREFGYNEQFF	TGTGCCAGCAGTGACAGAGGCCGGGAGTTTGGCTACAATGAGCAGTTCTTC
NA	NA	TRBV29-1	TRBJ2-7	CSVSAVGEQYF	TGCAGCGTTTCGGCCGTCGGGGAGCAGTACTTC
NA	NA	TRBV29-1	TRBJ1-2	CSVEGQVTNYGYTF	TGCAGCGTTGAAGGGCAGGTTACTAACTATGGCTACACCTTC
NA	NA	TRBV5-4	TRBJ2-5	CASSLALGGQETQYF	TGTGCCAGCAGCTTGGCTCTGGGGGGCCAAGAGACCCAGTACTTC
NA	TRBD2	TRBV7-9	TRBJ2-1	CASSLISGGAGDEQFF	TGTGCCAGCAGTCTCATTAGCGGGGGGGCTGGCGATGAGCAGTTCTTC
NA	NA	TRBV7-2	TRBJ2-2	CASSLLRNTGELFF	TGTGCCAGCAGCTTACTCCGGAACACCGGGGAGCTGTTTTTT
once	TRBD2	TRBV5-5	TRBJ2-2	CASSIGLAGELFF	TGTGCCAGCAGCATAGGACTAGCCGGGGAGCTGTTTTTT
NA	TRBD1	TRBV19	TRBJ1-5	CASSIAGQGFQPQHF	TGTGCCAGTAGTATTGCGGGACAGGGGTTTCAGCCCCAGCATTTT
NA	NA	TRBV7-6	TRBJ2-5	CASSSTGSHLETQYF	TGTGCCAGCAGCTCTACAGGGTCCCACCTCGAGACCCAGTACTTC
few	NA	TRBV6-4	TRBJ1-1	CASSDEYGNTEAFF	TGTGCCAGCAGTGACGAGTATGGGAACACTGAAGCTTTCTTT
NA	NA	TRBV5-1	TRBJ2-4	CASSLLVANDIQYF	TGCGCCAGCAGCTTACTTGTAGCGAACGACATTCAGTACTTC
NA	NA	TRBV4-1	TRBJ2-1	CASSLSGPTYNEQFF	TGCGCCAGCAGCCTTAGCGGTCCAACCTACAATGAGCAGTTCTTC
NA	TRBD1	TRBV11-2	TRBJ2-1	CASSFGTGGYNEQFF	TGTGCCAGCAGCTTTGGGACAGGCGGGTACAATGAGCAGTTCTTC
NA	TRBD2	TRBV24-1	TRBJ2-1	CATSDFGGGVYNEQFF	TGTGCCACCAGTGATTTCGGGGGGGGCGTCTACAATGAGCAGTTCTTC
few	NA	TRBV3-1/TRBV3-2	TRBJ2-2	CASSQGWGPVATGELFF	TGTGCCAGCAGCCAAGGGTGGGGGCCCGTCGCCACCGGGGAGCTGTTTTTT